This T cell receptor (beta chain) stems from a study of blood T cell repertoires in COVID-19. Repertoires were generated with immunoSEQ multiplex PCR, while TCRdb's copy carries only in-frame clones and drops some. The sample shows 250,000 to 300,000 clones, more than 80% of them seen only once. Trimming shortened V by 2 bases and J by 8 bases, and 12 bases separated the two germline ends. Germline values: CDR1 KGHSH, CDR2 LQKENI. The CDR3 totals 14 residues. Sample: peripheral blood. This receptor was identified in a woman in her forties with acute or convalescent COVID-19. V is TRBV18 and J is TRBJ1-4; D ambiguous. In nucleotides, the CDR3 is TGTGCCAGCTCACCAGAGTCGGTTATGGAAAAACTGTTTTTT. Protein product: CASSPESVMEKLFF.